This entry lists 12 T cell receptor beta chains sequenced from one sample in a study of blood T cell repertoires in COVID-19. TCRdb's table, derived via immunoSEQ multiplex PCR, lists solely in-frame clones and lacks some. The sample lists hundreds of thousands of clones; 88% were seen once. Sequenced sample: peripheral blood. The receptor set was obtained from a woman aged 50 to 60 with active or convalescent COVID-19.

This clone has at least ten counts. This chain uses TRBV5-1 with TRBJ2-2, with 9 bases lining up with TRBD1. With 3 bases clipped from V and 4 bases from J, the junction kept 4 bases outside the gene matches. Per germline, CDR1 SGHRS and CDR2 YFSETQ. The CDR3 runs 15 residues. The CDR3 sequence is CASSWGQGATGELFF. CDR3 coding DNA: TGCGCCAGCAGCTGGGGACAGGGCGCCACCGGGGAGCTGTTTTTT.

The CDR3 sequence: CASSSNSGSYEQYF. The DNA for the CDR3 is TGTGCCAGCAGCTCGAATAGCGGATCCTACGAGCAGTACTTC. The chain joins TRBV7-3 to TRBJ2-7; tentatively, D is TRBD2 (6 bases). Trimming took off 4 bases at V and 1 base at J, with 11 bases between the two ends. The CDR3 has 14 residues. Per the germline V gene, CDR1 is SGHTA and CDR2 is FQGTGA. Together with reference TRBV7-3 and TRBJ2-7, the CDR3 gives the full variable domain: GAGVSQTPSNKVTEKGKYVELRCDPISGHTALYWYRQSLGQGPEFLIYFQGTGAADDSGLPNDRFFAVRPEGSVSTLKIQRTERGDSAVYLCASSSNSGSYEQYFGPGTRLTVT.

The CDR3 DNA reads TGTGCCAGCAGCGAAACTAGCGGGGGGGCCGAGACCCAGTACTTC. Translated, it gives CASSETSGGAETQYF. V usage is TRBV9 and J usage is TRBJ2-5, with TRBD2 matching 13 bases. The CDR3 is 15 residues long. Germline loops: CDR1 SGDLS, CDR2 YYNGEE. After removal of 3 bases from V and 5 bases from J, the junction contained 4 bases not matched to a gene.

The chain uses TRBV12-3 or TRBV12-4 and TRBJ1-1; D perhaps matches TRBD1 (5 bases). The CDR3 loop spans 13 amino acids. Trimming pared 6 bases from V and 1 base from J, leaving 9 bases between. CDR3 DNA sequence: TGTGCCAGCAGATCTACAGGGAACACTGAAGCTTTCTTT. Its protein is CASRSTGNTEAFF.

The V and J genes are TRBV7-9 and TRBJ1-2; 9 nucleotides line up with TRBD1. V was clipped by 7 bases and J by 4 bases; unmatched bases: 4. The CDR3 is 13 amino acids. CDR1 SEHNR and CDR2 FQNEAQ come from the germline V gene (reference sequence). CDR3 in amino acids: CASIGQGIYGYTF. The CDR3 DNA follows: TGTGCCAGCATTGGACAGGGGATCTATGGCTACACCTTC.

V gene TRBV12-3 or TRBV12-4 combines with J gene TRBJ1-2; D may be TRBD1 (6 bases). Trimming took 3 bases from V and 3 from J, leaving 8 bases between them. The CDR3 covers 13 residues. CDR3 DNA sequence: TGTGCCAGCAGTTTTCACAGGGACTATGGCTACACCTTC. Amino acid sequence: CASSFHRDYGYTF.

The chain has TRBV2 and TRBJ2-3; D remains ambiguous. The germline CDR1 and CDR2 sequences are SNHLY and FYNNEI. V was cut by 3 bases and J by 4 bases, with 17 bases left in between. The CDR3 length is 16 residues. This CDR3 is CASSDMTESKSDTQYF. In nucleotides, the CDR3 is TGTGCCAGCAGTGATATGACGGAGTCAAAATCAGATACGCAGTATTTT.

V is TRBV5-1 and J is TRBJ1-1; the match to TRBD1 covers 8 bases. The germline CDR1 and CDR2 sequences are SGHRS and YFSETQ. CDR3 length equals 17 residues. V was clipped by 1 base and J by 6 bases; unmatched bases: 14. The CDR3 region is CASSLYPSRQGMAEAFF. In nucleotides, the CDR3 is TGCGCCAGCAGCTTGTACCCTTCCCGACAGGGGATGGCTGAAGCTTTCTTT.

The chain couples TRBV5-1 to TRBJ2-3; D remains ambiguous. The CDR3 extends over 13 amino acids. In germline, CDR1 is SGHRS, CDR2 YFSETQ. The V and J ends lost 0 bases and 2 bases respectively, with 4 bases between them. DNA for the CDR3: TGCGCCAGCAGCTTGGACTTCACAGATACGCAGTATTTT. Protein sequence: CASSLDFTDTQYF.

The chain employs TRBV6-7 and TRBJ1-1; TRBD1 matches at 7 bases. TRBV6-7 is reported as an ORF; its role is uncertain. Trimming cost V 2 bases and J 4 bases; bases outside gene matches: 10. The CDR3 length is 16 residues. CDR3 in DNA: TGTGCCAGCAGTTACCCGACCACAGGGGTGGGCACTGAAGCTTTCTTT. Translated: CASSYPTTGVGTEAFF.

The V and J genes are TRBV9 and TRBJ1-2; no clear D gene. The CDR3 covers 15 residues. Trimming cost V 0 bases and J 5 bases, with 14 bases left between them. Germline V gene lookup returns CDR1 SGDLS and CDR2 YYNGEE. The CDR3 loop is CASSVDNGLGYGYTF. The CDR3 DNA follows: TGTGCCAGCAGCGTAGATAACGGACTAGGGTATGGCTACACCTTC.

This clone came up once. The gene calls are TRBV18 and TRBJ2-7, with D perhaps matching TRBD1 (6 bases). The CDR3 spans 13 residues. CDR1 is KGHSH, CDR2 LQKENI, per germline. Trimming pared 4 bases from V and 3 bases from J, leaving 10 bases between. As DNA, the CDR3 is TGTGCCAGCTCACGATCGACAGGCTACGAGCAGTACTTC. Its protein is CASSRSTGYEQYF.